The following is a T cell receptor (beta chain) sequence with its context. Its antigen remains unknown. This sample is part of a study of T cell responses to AZD1222 COVID-19 vaccine. General study results and limits: The reported proportion of spike-specific TCRs targeting unmutated variant regions was nearly half. Donor demographics were predominantly white British with a female majority; clonal diversity may be underestimated. Across spike, vaccine-associated CD4 TCRs were found, dominant at 160-218 and 743-854.

The assay was immunoSEQ multiplex PCR, and TCRdb's table has in-frame clones only and misses some. Altogether approximately 120,000 clones are present, 85% to 95% being singletons, with the ten largest covering roughly 0.9%. Trimming left V 3 bases short and J 14 bases short, with 8 bases between. The CDR3 consists of 11 residues. The sample was peripheral blood, taken on day 0 of AZD1222 vaccination. This clonotype was sampled from an adult in good health. The chain recombines TRBV12-3 or TRBV12-4 with TRBJ1-6; the D is unclear. CDR3 residues: CASSLRGSLHF. CDR3 bases: TGTGCCAGCAGTTTGCGCGGGTCCCTCCACTTT.